Sequencing of this TCR beta chain was carried out in a study of control samples from healthy donors and cancer patients. Sequenced by immunoSEQ multiplex PCR; TCRdb stores in-frame clones only, minus some. The sample lists roughly 130,000 clones, approximately 90% occurring once. The CDR3 is 14 residues long. Trimming removed 3 bases from V and 7 bases from J, with 12 bases in between. Per the germline V gene, CDR1 is SGHAT and CDR2 is FQNNGV. The sequenced material came from blood. The chain joins TRBV11-2 to TRBJ2-2; D is possibly TRBD1 (6 bases). This TCR was sampled from a young man in good health. For the CDR3, the DNA is TGTGCCAGCAGCTTTAGACAGGCGCTCGGGGAGCTGTTTTTT. Translation gives CASSFRQALGELFF.